This paragraph reports one T cell receptor beta chain. The sample holds a few counts of this clonotype. Its antigen is not yet known. No base quality information exists; no much larger clone differs at one position. These data belong to a study of response to subunit inactivated influenza vaccine (dated by TCRdb to the late 2010s). Concerning the study at large: Deep quantitative T cell receptor repertoire profiling was used in the study to track responses to a trivalent subunit inactivated influenza vaccine. Broader findings and caveats from the paper: According to the authors, only a limited number of new T cells may be recruited by each seasonal influenza vaccination.

The receptor library was made with RT-PCR. Data came from an Illumina HiSeq 2500. TCRdb applied fastp at Q25 and MiXCR to the public reads, then kept only in-frame beta chains. CDR3 protein duplicates are merged, each entry listing the most common genes and DNA. The sample table holds roughly 570,000 distinct CDR3 sequences, of which roughly 15% were seen once. Roughly 10% of the sample is in the top ten clones. CDR1 MNHEY and CDR2 SVGAGI were looked up in the germline V gene. Taken from cysteine to phenylalanine, the CDR3 has 13 residues. Only the CDR3 region is kept as DNA, spanning 39 bases read in frame from base 1. The trim is 8 bases for V and 6 bases for J, with a gap of 16 bases between the germline ends.

This clonotype was sampled from a man between 45 and 60 years old who received an inactivated influenza vaccine. Donor details come from another sample of the same person, matched by shared clones. Sample: PBMCs from blood, taken roughly 12 days after vaccination. Recombination connected TRBV6-5 to TRBJ1-1; a weak D assignment points to TRBD1 (5 bases agree). The nucleotide sequence is given as TGTGCCAGCCAACCCCTGGGGGTGGCTGAAGCTTTCTTT. Its amino acids are CASQPLGVAEAFF.